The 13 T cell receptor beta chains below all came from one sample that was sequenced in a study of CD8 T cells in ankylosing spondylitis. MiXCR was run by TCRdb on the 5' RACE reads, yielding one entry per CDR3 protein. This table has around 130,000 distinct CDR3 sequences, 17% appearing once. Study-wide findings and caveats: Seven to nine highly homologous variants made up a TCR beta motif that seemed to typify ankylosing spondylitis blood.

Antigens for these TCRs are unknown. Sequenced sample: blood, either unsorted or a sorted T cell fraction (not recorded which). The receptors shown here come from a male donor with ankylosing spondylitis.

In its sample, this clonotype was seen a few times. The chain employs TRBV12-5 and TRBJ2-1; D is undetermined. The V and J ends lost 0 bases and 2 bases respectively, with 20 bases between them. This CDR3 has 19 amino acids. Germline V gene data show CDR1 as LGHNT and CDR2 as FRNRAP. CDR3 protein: CASGLVRTYSSSPYNEQFF. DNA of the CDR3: TGTGCTAGTGGTTTGGTCCGAACCTATTCCTCAAGCCCCTACAATGAGCAGTTCTTC.

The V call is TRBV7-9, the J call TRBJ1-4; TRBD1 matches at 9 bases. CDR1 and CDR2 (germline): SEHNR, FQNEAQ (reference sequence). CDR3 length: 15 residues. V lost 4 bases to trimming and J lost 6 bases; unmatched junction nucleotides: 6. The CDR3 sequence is CASSSKTGGDEKLFF. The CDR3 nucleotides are TGTGCCAGCAGCTCGAAGACAGGGGGGGATGAAAAACTGTTTTTT.

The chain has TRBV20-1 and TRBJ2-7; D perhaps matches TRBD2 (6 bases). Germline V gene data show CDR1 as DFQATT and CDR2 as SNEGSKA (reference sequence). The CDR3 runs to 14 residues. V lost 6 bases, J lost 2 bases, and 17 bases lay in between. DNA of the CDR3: TGCAGTGCACCCGGGGGAGCAAGCGCCTACGAGCAGTACTTC. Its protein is CSAPGGASAYEQYF.

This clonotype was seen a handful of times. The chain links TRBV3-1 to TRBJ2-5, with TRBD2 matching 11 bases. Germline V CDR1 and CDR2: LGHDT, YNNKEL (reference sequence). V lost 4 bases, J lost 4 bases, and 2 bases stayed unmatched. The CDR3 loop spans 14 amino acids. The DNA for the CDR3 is TGTGCCAGCAGCCGCGGACTAGCGGGAGAGACCCAGTACTTC. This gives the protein CASSRGLAGETQYF.

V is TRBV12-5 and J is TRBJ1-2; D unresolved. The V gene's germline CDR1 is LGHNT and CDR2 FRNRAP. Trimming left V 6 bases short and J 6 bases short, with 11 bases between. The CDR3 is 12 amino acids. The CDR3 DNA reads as TGTGCTAGTGGCCTGAACACCCATGGCTACACCTTC. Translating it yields CASGLNTHGYTF.

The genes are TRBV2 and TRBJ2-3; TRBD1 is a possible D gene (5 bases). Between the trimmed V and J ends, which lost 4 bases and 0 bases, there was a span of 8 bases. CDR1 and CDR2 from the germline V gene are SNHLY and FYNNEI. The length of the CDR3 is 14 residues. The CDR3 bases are TGTGCCAGCAGTGTGACAGCTAGCACAGATACGCAGTATTTT. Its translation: CASSVTASTDTQYF.

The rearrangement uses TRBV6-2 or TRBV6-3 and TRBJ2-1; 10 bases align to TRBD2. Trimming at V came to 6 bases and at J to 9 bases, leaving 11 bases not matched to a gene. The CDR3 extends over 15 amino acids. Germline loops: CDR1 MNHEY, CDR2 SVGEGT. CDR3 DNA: TGTGCCAGCAGCCCCCTAGCGGGGGTCTTATCTGAGCAGTTCTTC. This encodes CASSPLAGVLSEQFF.

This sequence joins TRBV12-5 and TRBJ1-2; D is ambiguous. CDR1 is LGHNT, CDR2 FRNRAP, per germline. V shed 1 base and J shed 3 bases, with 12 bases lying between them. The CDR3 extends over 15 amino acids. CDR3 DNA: TGTGCTAGTGGTTTGGCCCCACCTGGGGACTATGGCTACACCTTC. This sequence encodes CASGLAPPGDYGYTF. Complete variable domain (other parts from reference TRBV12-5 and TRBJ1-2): DARVTQTPRHKVTEMGQEVTMRCQPILGHNTVFWYRQTMMQGLELLAYFRNRAPLDDSGMPKDRFSAEMPDATLATLKIQPSEPRDSAVYFCASGLAPPGDYGYTFGSGTRLTVV.

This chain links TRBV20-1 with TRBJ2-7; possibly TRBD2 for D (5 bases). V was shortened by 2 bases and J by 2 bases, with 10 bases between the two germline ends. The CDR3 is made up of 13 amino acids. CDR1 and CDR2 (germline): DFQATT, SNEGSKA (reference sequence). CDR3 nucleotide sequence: TGCAGTGCTAGAAATGTGGGAGCCTACGAGCAGTACTTC. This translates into CSARNVGAYEQYF.

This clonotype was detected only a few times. In nucleotides, the CDR3 is TGTGCCAGCAGCTTAGGGGAAACAGGTTACGAGCAGTACTTC. Translated: CASSLGETGYEQYF. The chain employs TRBV7-9 and TRBJ2-7; weak D call: TRBD1 (5 bases). Germline V gene lookup returns CDR1 SEHNR and CDR2 FQNEAQ (reference sequence). There are 14 residues in the CDR3. V was cut by 1 base and J by 4 bases, with 11 bases left in between.

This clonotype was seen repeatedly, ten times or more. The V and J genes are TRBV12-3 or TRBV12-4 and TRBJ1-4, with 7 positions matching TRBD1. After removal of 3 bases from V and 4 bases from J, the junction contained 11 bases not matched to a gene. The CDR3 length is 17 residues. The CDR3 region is CASSLGQQAVGNEKLFF. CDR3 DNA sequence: TGTGCCAGCAGTTTGGGACAGCAGGCGGTTGGTAATGAAAAACTGTTTTTT.

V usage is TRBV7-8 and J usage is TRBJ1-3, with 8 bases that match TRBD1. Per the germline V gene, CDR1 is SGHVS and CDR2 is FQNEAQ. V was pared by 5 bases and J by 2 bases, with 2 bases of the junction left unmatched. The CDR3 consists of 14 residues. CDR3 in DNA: TGTGCCAGCAGCCAGGACAGGGCTGGAAACACCATATATTTT. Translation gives CASSQDRAGNTIYF.

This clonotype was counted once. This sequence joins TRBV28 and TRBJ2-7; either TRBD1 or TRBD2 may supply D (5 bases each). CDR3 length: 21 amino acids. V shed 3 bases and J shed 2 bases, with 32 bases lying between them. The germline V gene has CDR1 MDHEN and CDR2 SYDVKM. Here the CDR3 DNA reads TGTGCCAGCAGTTTTGGGATCAGCTCCCTCCAGGGCGACCTGACTACCTACGAGCAGTACTTC. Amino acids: CASSFGISSLQGDLTTYEQYF.